Listed below are T cell receptor beta chains from one sample, sequenced in a study of CD8 T cells in Susac syndrome. From the immunoSEQ multiplex PCR reads, TCRdb called clonotypes with MiXCR, one entry per CDR3 protein. There are over 95,000 distinct CDR3 sequences in the sample; around 90% occur only once, and roughly 0.12% lies in the top ten. The specimen sequenced was CD8+ T cells from PBMCs. These receptors came from a human donor in good health. The CDR3 runs from the conserved cysteine through the conserved F or W. A D gene is named only where the DNA matches it firmly. Size values are once, few and many counts, or a class for expanded clones, and some rows have none.

D gene: -; clone size: once; V gene: TRBV4-1; J gene: TRBJ2-7; CDR3 protein: CASSLQNDHWQYF
D gene: -; clone size: -; V gene: TRBV20-1; J gene: TRBJ1-5; CDR3 protein: CSARGYEGVRQPQHF
D gene: -; clone size: -; V gene: TRBV29-1; J gene: TRBJ2-2; CDR3 protein: CSVGGASRTGELFF
D gene: TRBD2; clone size: -; V gene: TRBV3-1; J gene: TRBJ2-1; CDR3 protein: CASSQDSGGPYNEQFF
D gene: -; clone size: -; V gene: TRBV12-3/TRBV12-4; J gene: TRBJ2-1; CDR3 protein: CASSPGHTESEQFF
D gene: -; clone size: -; V gene: TRBV10-3; J gene: TRBJ2-2; CDR3 protein: CAIMSPASTGELFF
D gene: -; clone size: -; V gene: TRBV19; J gene: TRBJ1-5; CDR3 protein: CASSILRGGNNQPQHF
D gene: -; clone size: -; V gene: TRBV5-1; J gene: TRBJ1-2; CDR3 protein: CASRPQSLGYGYTF
D gene: -; clone size: -; V gene: TRBV5-1; J gene: TRBJ2-1; CDR3 protein: CASSFGVTVF
D gene: -; clone size: -; V gene: TRBV29-1; J gene: TRBJ2-7; CDR3 protein: CSVAQGLYEQYF
D gene: -; clone size: -; V gene: TRBV29-1; J gene: TRBJ2-7; CDR3 protein: CSVEGEGSGGKWSYEQYF
D gene: TRBD2; clone size: -; V gene: TRBV5-1; J gene: TRBJ2-5; CDR3 protein: CASSLRPSGSSETQYF
D gene: TRBD1; clone size: -; V gene: TRBV7-2; J gene: TRBJ1-2; CDR3 protein: CASSPTGAYGYTF
D gene: -; clone size: -; V gene: TRBV29-1; J gene: TRBJ1-2; CDR3 protein: CSVERRAGGYTF
D gene: -; clone size: -; V gene: TRBV11-1; J gene: TRBJ2-5; CDR3 protein: CASSLKLRGQETQYF
D gene: -; clone size: -; V gene: TRBV15; J gene: TRBJ2-1; CDR3 protein: CATSSGGFGYNEQFF
D gene: -; clone size: once; V gene: TRBV3-1; J gene: TRBJ1-3; CDR3 protein: CASSQDQMQGKFGGNTIYF
D gene: TRBD1; clone size: -; V gene: TRBV29-1; J gene: TRBJ1-1; CDR3 protein: CSVPDPGQVNTEAFF
D gene: -; clone size: -; V gene: TRBV20-1; J gene: TRBJ1-5; CDR3 protein: CSASPGSNQPQHF
D gene: TRBD2; clone size: few; V gene: TRBV3-1; J gene: TRBJ2-7; CDR3 protein: CASSQGLSGRGAYEQYF
D gene: -; clone size: -; V gene: TRBV7-9; J gene: TRBJ2-5; CDR3 protein: CASSPRGTETQYF
D gene: TRBD1; clone size: -; V gene: TRBV5-1; J gene: TRBJ2-5; CDR3 protein: CASSSSTGMETQYF
D gene: -; clone size: -; V gene: TRBV6-2/TRBV6-3; J gene: TRBJ2-7; CDR3 protein: CASKEQGLLLAEQYF
D gene: -; clone size: -; V gene: TRBV6-2/TRBV6-3; J gene: TRBJ1-5; CDR3 protein: CASGPALGSQHF
D gene: -; clone size: -; V gene: TRBV29-1; J gene: TRBJ1-2; CDR3 protein: CSVEASSGALGYTF
D gene: TRBD2; clone size: -; V gene: TRBV12-3/TRBV12-4; J gene: TRBJ2-6; CDR3 protein: CASRFIPKREPPNSGANVLTF
D gene: -; clone size: -; V gene: TRBV23-1; J gene: TRBJ1-5; CDR3 protein: CASSLVGRQPQHF
D gene: TRBD2; clone size: once; V gene: TRBV20-1; J gene: TRBJ2-5; CDR3 protein: CSARGAGSQETQYF
D gene: TRBD1; clone size: -; V gene: TRBV29-1; J gene: TRBJ1-2; CDR3 protein: CSVVDRDAYNYGYTF
D gene: -; clone size: -; V gene: TRBV6-1; J gene: TRBJ2-5; CDR3 protein: CASEPGNQETQYF
D gene: -; clone size: -; V gene: TRBV19; J gene: TRBJ2-7; CDR3 protein: CASSTAGPESYEQYF
D gene: TRBD1; clone size: once; V gene: TRBV5-1; J gene: TRBJ1-1; CDR3 protein: CASSLAGQGWNTEAFF
D gene: -; clone size: few; V gene: TRBV14; J gene: TRBJ2-5; CDR3 protein: CASSQGGRSGQETQYF
D gene: TRBD2; clone size: -; V gene: TRBV5-1; J gene: TRBJ2-3; CDR3 protein: CASSLRTSGAPTDTQYF
D gene: -; clone size: -; V gene: TRBV4-3; J gene: TRBJ1-1; CDR3 protein: CASSQESGWVTEAFF
D gene: TRBD1; clone size: -; V gene: TRBV7-9; J gene: TRBJ1-6; CDR3 protein: CASSPPGQNSPLHF
D gene: -; clone size: -; V gene: TRBV19; J gene: TRBJ2-7; CDR3 protein: CASSIGVGQAEGEQYF
D gene: -; clone size: -; V gene: TRBV30; J gene: TRBJ2-2; CDR3 protein: CAWISFRGENTGELFF
D gene: TRBD2; clone size: -; V gene: TRBV24-1; J gene: TRBJ2-1; CDR3 protein: CATEGSGGDSYNEQFF
D gene: TRBD2; clone size: -; V gene: TRBV24-1; J gene: TRBJ2-1; CDR3 protein: CATSATPGTSGSSYNEQFF
D gene: -; clone size: -; V gene: TRBV20-1; J gene: TRBJ1-3; CDR3 protein: CSAPAGNTIYF
D gene: TRBD2; clone size: -; V gene: TRBV5-1; J gene: TRBJ2-2; CDR3 protein: CVSSLAAGGTGELFF
D gene: -; clone size: -; V gene: TRBV4-3; J gene: TRBJ1-1; CDR3 protein: CASSYTENTEAFF
D gene: -; clone size: -; V gene: TRBV29-1; J gene: TRBJ2-7; CDR3 protein: CSVEEGPSGEQYF
D gene: TRBD2; clone size: -; V gene: TRBV2; J gene: TRBJ2-2; CDR3 protein: CASSQPIAGENTGELFF
D gene: TRBD2; clone size: -; V gene: TRBV7-3; J gene: TRBJ2-1; CDR3 protein: CASSSGLAGRDEQFF
D gene: TRBD1; clone size: -; V gene: TRBV9; J gene: TRBJ1-1; CDR3 protein: CASSARDSNTEAFF
D gene: TRBD2; clone size: -; V gene: TRBV30; J gene: TRBJ2-1; CDR3 protein: CAWSEWTSGYNEQFF
D gene: -; clone size: -; V gene: TRBV20-1; J gene: TRBJ1-2; CDR3 protein: CSAGAGTSYTF
D gene: -; clone size: -; V gene: TRBV27; J gene: TRBJ1-2; CDR3 protein: CASSLTGAGRTYGYTF